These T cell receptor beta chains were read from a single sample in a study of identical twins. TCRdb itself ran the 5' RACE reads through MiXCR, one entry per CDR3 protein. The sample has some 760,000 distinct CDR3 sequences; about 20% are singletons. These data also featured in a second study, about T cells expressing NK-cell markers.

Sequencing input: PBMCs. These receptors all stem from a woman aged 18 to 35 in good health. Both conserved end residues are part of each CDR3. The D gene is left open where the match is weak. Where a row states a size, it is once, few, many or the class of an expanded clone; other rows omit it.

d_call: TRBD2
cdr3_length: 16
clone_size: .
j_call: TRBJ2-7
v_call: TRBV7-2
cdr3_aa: CASSLAASGSTYEQYF
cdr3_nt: TGTGCCAGCAGCTTAGCGGCTAGCGGATCTACCTACGAGCAGTACTTC

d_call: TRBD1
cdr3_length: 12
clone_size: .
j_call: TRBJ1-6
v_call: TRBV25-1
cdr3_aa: CASSELGQGLHF
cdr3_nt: TGTGCCAGCAGTGAATTGGGACAGGGGCTCCACTTT

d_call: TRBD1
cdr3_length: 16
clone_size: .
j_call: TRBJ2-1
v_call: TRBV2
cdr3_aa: CASTASDRDPSNEQFF
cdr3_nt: TGTGCCAGCACCGCTTCGGACAGGGACCCGTCCAATGAGCAGTTCTTC

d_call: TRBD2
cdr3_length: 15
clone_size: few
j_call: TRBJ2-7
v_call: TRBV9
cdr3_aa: CASSVGRTSANEQYF
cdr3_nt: TGTGCCAGCAGCGTAGGTAGGACTAGCGCCAACGAGCAGTACTTC

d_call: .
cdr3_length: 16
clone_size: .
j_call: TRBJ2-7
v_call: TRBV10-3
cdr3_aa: CAISEGPIFSSYEQYF
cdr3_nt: TGTGCCATCAGTGAGGGGCCCATTTTTAGCTCCTACGAGCAGTACTTC

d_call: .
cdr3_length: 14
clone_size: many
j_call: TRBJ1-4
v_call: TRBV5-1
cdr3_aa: CASMAGGSNEKLFF
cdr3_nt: TGCGCCAGCATGGCCGGCGGATCTAATGAAAAACTGTTTTTT

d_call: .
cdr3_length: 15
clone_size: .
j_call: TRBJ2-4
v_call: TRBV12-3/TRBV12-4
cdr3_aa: CASSPGLRAKNIQYF
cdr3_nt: TGTGCCAGCTCCCCCGGTTTGCGGGCCAAAAACATTCAGTACTTC

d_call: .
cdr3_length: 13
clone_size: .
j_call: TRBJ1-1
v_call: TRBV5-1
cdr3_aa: CASSELWGTEAFF
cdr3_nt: TGCGCCAGCAGCGAGCTGTGGGGCACTGAAGCTTTCTTT

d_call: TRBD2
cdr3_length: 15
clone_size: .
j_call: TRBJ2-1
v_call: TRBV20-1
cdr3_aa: CSAGREQRGSNEQFF
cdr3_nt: TGCAGTGCCGGTAGGGAGCAGCGGGGTTCCAATGAGCAGTTCTTC

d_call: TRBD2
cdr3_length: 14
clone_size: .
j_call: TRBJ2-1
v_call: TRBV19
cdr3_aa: CASSSGSYGREQFF
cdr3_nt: TGTGCCAGTAGTAGCGGGAGTTACGGGAGGGAGCAGTTCTTC

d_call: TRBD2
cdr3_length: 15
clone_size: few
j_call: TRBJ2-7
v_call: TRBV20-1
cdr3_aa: CSASARPSGGGGQYF
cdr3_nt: TGCAGTGCTAGTGCCCGCCCTAGCGGGGGGGGTGGGCAGTACTTC

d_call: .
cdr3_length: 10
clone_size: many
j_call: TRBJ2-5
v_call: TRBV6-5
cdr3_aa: CASGRETQYF
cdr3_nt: TGTGCCAGCGGCCGGGAGACCCAGTACTTC

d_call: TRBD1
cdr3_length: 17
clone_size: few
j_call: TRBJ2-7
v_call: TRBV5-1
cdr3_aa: CASSPGKGAGHLYEQYF
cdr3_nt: TGCGCCAGCAGCCCTGGGAAGGGGGCGGGTCATCTCTACGAGCAGTACTTC

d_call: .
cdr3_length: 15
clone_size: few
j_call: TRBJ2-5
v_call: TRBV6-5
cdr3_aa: CASSYFRGEEETQYF
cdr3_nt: TGTGCCAGCAGCTATTTCCGGGGAGAGGAAGAGACCCAGTACTTC

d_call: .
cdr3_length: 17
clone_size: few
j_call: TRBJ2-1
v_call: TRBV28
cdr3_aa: CASSFPRGSPRYNEQFF
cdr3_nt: TGTGCCAGCAGTTTCCCAAGGGGGTCGCCTCGTTACAATGAGCAGTTCTTC

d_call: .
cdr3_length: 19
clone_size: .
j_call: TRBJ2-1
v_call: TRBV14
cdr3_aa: CASSQSVGTGLLRTRGEFF
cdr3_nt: TGTGCCAGCAGCCAAAGTGTGGGGACCGGGCTCCTAAGGACAAGGGGGGAGTTCTTC

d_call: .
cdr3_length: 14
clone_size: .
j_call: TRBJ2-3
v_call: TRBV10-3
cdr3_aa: CAISGRALTDTQYF
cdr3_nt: TGTGCCATCAGTGGGCGGGCACTCACAGATACGCAGTATTTT

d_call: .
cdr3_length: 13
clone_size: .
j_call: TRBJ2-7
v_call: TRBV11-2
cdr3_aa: CASSFWTLYEQYF
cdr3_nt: TGTGCCAGCAGCTTCTGGACCCTCTACGAGCAGTACTTC

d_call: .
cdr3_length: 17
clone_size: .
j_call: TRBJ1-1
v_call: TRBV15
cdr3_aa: CATSRDKRGGRHTEAFF
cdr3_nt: TGTGCCACCAGCAGAGATAAAAGGGGCGGGAGACACACTGAAGCTTTCTTT

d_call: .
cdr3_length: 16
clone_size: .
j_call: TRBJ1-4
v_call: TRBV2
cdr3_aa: CASSGRDIRTNEKLFF
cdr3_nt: TGTGCCAGCAGTGGCCGAGACATCCGAACTAATGAAAAACTGTTTTTT

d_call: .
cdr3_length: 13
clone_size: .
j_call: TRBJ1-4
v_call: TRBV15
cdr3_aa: CATSRVRKEKLFF
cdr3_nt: TGTGCCACCAGCAGAGTAAGGAAGGAAAAACTGTTTTTT

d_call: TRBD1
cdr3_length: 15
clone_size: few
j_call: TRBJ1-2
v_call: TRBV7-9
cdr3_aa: CASTPTGQGYYGYTF
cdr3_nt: TGTGCCAGCACCCCCACCGGACAGGGGTACTATGGCTACACCTTC

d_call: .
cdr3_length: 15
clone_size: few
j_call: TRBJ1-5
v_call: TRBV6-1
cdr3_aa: CASTVAGRSNQPQHF
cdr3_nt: TGTGCCAGCACCGTGGCTGGACGCAGCAATCAGCCCCAGCATTTT

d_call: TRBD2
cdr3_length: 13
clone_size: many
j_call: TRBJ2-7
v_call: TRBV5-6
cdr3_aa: CASSRGLALEQYF
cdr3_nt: TGTGCCAGCAGCAGGGGACTAGCGCTCGAGCAGTACTTC

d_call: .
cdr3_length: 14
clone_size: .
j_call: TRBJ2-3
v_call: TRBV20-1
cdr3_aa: CSARPSTKLDTQYF
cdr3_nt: TGCAGTGCTAGACCTAGCACGAAATTGGATACGCAGTATTTT

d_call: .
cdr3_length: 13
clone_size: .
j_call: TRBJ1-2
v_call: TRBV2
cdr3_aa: CASSVEGGNGYTF
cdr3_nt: TGTGCCAGCAGTGTCGAAGGTGGAAACGGCTACACCTTC

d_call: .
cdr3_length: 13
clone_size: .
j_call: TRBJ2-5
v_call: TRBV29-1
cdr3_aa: CSVVGTALGAQYF
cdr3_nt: TGCAGCGTTGTCGGGACTGCCCTTGGGGCCCAGTACTTC

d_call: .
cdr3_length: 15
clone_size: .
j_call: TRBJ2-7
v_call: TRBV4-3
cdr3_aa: CASSQRLQGLSEQYF
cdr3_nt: TGCGCCAGCAGCCAGCGCCTACAAGGGTTATCCGAGCAGTACTTC

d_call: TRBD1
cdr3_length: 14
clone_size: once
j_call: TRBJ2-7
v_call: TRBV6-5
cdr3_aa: CASKVTGDTGEQYF
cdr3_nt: TGTGCCAGCAAAGTTACAGGGGACACCGGGGAGCAGTACTTC